These T cell receptor beta chains were read from a single sample in a study of cytomegalovirus exposure and HLA in healthy donors. Data came from immunoSEQ multiplex PCR; TCRdb stores just in-frame clones and leaves some out. The sample carries under 200,000 clones, more than 65% recorded once. The sequencing sample was made of PBMCs. The receptor set was obtained from a woman aged 45-65 years in good health and CMV-seronegative. Each CDR3 is given with its conserved first and last residue. A D gene is named only where the DNA matches it firmly. Only part of the rows carry a size: once, few, many, or a class if the clone is expanded.

NA	TRBV18	TRBJ2-7	TRBD1	TGTGCCAGCTCATTCGCACTTCCCGGGACAGGGACCTACGAGCAGTACTTC	CASSFALPGTGTYEQYF
once	TRBV7-9	TRBJ2-1	TRBD2	TGTGCCAGCAGCCTCCGACTAGCGGGGGGAAATGAGCAGTTCTTC	CASSLRLAGGNEQFF
NA	TRBV28	TRBJ1-3	TRBD1	TGTGCCAGCAGTTCCTACAGGGGTCCCTCTGGAAACACCATATATTTT	CASSSYRGPSGNTIYF
NA	TRBV7-9	TRBJ2-3	TRBD2	TGTGCCAGCAGCTTTGGGCGGGAGGGGGACACGCAGTATTTT	CASSFGREGDTQYF
NA	TRBV28	TRBJ2-3	TRBD2	TGTGCCAGCAGTTTAGTAGCGGGAGGTCCAGATACGCAGTATTTT	CASSLVAGGPDTQYF
NA	TRBV28	TRBJ2-7	NA	TGTGCCAGCAGTTTATCTCACGGGGCCTACGAGCAGTACTTC	CASSLSHGAYEQYF
NA	TRBV7-2	TRBJ1-2	NA	TGTGCCAGCAGCTCGAACTATGGCTACACCTTC	CASSSNYGYTF
few	TRBV6-1	TRBJ2-6	TRBD1	TGTGCCAGCAGTGAAATTTTGAGGCAGGGGGATGCCAACGTCCTGACTTTC	CASSEILRQGDANVLTF
NA	TRBV10-3	TRBJ1-1	NA	TGTGCCAGCTCAGGGAGGACCACTGAAGCTTTCTTT	CASSGRTTEAFF
NA	TRBV28	TRBJ1-1	TRBD1	TGTGCCAGCAGTTTACTAGCCTGGGGACAGGGGGCTAGCACTGAAGCTTTCTTT	CASSLLAWGQGASTEAFF
NA	TRBV9	TRBJ1-2	TRBD1	TGTGCCAGCAGCGTATCCGGGACAGGGCATGGCTACACCTTC	CASSVSGTGHGYTF
NA	TRBV6-5	TRBJ2-1	TRBD1	TGTGCCACCACAGGGGTCAATGAGCAGTTCTTC	CATTGVNEQFF
NA	TRBV7-2	TRBJ1-5	TRBD1	TGTGCCAGCAGCCAATTGACAGGGTTTAGCAATCAGCCCCAGCATTTT	CASSQLTGFSNQPQHF
NA	TRBV9	TRBJ1-5	NA	TGTGCCAGCAGCGTAGAGGGACATAGCAATCAGCCCCAGCATTTT	CASSVEGHSNQPQHF
many	TRBV6-5	TRBJ2-1	TRBD2	TGTGCCAGCATAGGGCTAGCGGGGGCCTACAATGAGCAGTTCTTC	CASIGLAGAYNEQFF
NA	TRBV6-6	TRBJ1-2	TRBD1	TGTGCCAGCAGTCCCCGACAGGGGAACTCTAACTATGGCTACACCTTC	CASSPRQGNSNYGYTF
NA	TRBV6-1	TRBJ1-2	NA	TGTGCCAGCAGTGCGAGGGGGGGGTATGAAGGCTACACCTTC	CASSARGGYEGYTF
NA	TRBV19	TRBJ1-6	TRBD1	TGTGCCAGTAGTCCGTGGGACAGCGAGTATAATTCACCCCTCCACTTT	CASSPWDSEYNSPLHF
NA	TRBV27	TRBJ2-1	TRBD2	TGTGCCAGCAGTGGGACTAGCGGGAGGTTTACTGAGCAGTTCTTC	CASSGTSGRFTEQFF
NA	TRBV28	TRBJ1-4	TRBD1	TGTGCCAGCAGTTTATACAGGGGTGGGGAAAAACTGTTTTTT	CASSLYRGGEKLFF
NA	TRBV5-6	TRBJ2-1	TRBD2	TGTGCCAGCAGCTTCGCGACCGGGACTAGCGGGAGCCATGAGCAGTTCTTC	CASSFATGTSGSHEQFF
few	TRBV30	TRBJ2-7	TRBD1	TGTGCCTGGACCTCCGGGACAGGTCAACGCGAGCAGTACTTC	CAWTSGTGQREQYF
NA	TRBV28	TRBJ2-7	TRBD2	TGTGCCAGCAGCCCCGGACTAGCGGGGGGGCATATCTACGAGCAGTACTTC	CASSPGLAGGHIYEQYF
few	TRBV4-2	TRBJ1-1	NA	TGTGCCAGCAGCCAACGTAAGGGAGACACTGAAGCTTTCTTT	CASSQRKGDTEAFF
NA	TRBV4-1	TRBJ1-5	NA	TGCGCCAGCAGCCAAGGGGTACCAGGGGATAGCAATCAGCCCCAGCATTTT	CASSQGVPGDSNQPQHF
NA	TRBV6-5	TRBJ2-2	NA	TGTGCCAGCACCAATACCGGGGAGCTGTTTTTT	CASTNTGELFF
NA	TRBV7-9	TRBJ1-3	NA	TGTGCCAGCAGCTTAGAAAAGGCGGGCTCTGGAAACACCATATATTTT	CASSLEKAGSGNTIYF
NA	TRBV18	TRBJ2-1	NA	TGTGCCAGCTCACCATTTGCTGTTGGACAGCAGAGCTCCTACAATGAGCAGTTCTTC	CASSPFAVGQQSSYNEQFF
NA	TRBV5-6	TRBJ2-3	TRBD2	TGTGCCAGCAGCTCACCGGGAGGGCCATTAGAAACGCAGTATTTT	CASSSPGGPLETQYF
once	TRBV7-8	TRBJ2-7	NA	TGTGCCAGCAGCTTAGTCCCCGGAGAGCCCTACGAGCAGTACTTC	CASSLVPGEPYEQYF
NA	TRBV28	TRBJ1-1	NA	TGTGCCAGCAGTTACGGGACATTCGGGGCCATGAACACTGAAGCTTTCTTT	CASSYGTFGAMNTEAFF
NA	TRBV27	TRBJ1-3	TRBD1	TGTGCCAGCAGGAGACAGGGGGCTGGAAACACCATATATTTT	CASRRQGAGNTIYF
once	TRBV6-5	TRBJ1-4	NA	TGTGCCAGCAGAGAAGGGGGTACTAATGAAAAACTGTTTTTT	CASREGGTNEKLFF
NA	TRBV7-9	TRBJ1-5	NA	TGTGCCAGCAGCTTAGGAGGCCAGCCCCAGCATTTT	CASSLGGQPQHF
NA	TRBV7-9	TRBJ2-1	TRBD1	TGTGCCAGCAGCTCAGACAGGGGATCCCACAATGAGCAGTTCTTC	CASSSDRGSHNEQFF
NA	TRBV7-2	TRBJ2-3	NA	TGTGCCAGCAGGCGGGATGCAGATACGCAGTATTTT	CASRRDADTQYF
NA	TRBV4-3	TRBJ2-1	TRBD2	TGCGCCAGCAGCCGAGCGGGGGAGTTCTACAATGAGCAGTTCTTC	CASSRAGEFYNEQFF
NA	TRBV6-1	TRBJ2-1	TRBD2	TGTGCCAGCAGTGGGCTAGCGGGAGGGCCTAACTACAATGAGCAGTTCTTC	CASSGLAGGPNYNEQFF
NA	TRBV11-2	TRBJ1-1	NA	TGTGCCAGCAGCTTAGATATTCGGACACAAGCTTTCTTT	CASSLDIRTQAFF
few	TRBV29-1	TRBJ1-1	NA	TGCAGCAGCGTGGCGGAAGGCACTGAAGCTTTCTTT	CSSVAEGTEAFF
NA	TRBV18	TRBJ2-7	NA	TGTGCCAGCTCACCCCCTTGGTCGAGGGATACCTACGAGCAGTACTTC	CASSPPWSRDTYEQYF
once	TRBV4-1	TRBJ1-1	NA	TGCGCCAGCAGCCAAGAAGGTGGGGGCCTCGAAGCTTTCTTT	CASSQEGGGLEAFF
NA	TRBV6-1	TRBJ1-2	TRBD1	TGTGCCAGCAGGGACAGGGGGCGAATTAACTATGGCTACACCTTC	CASRDRGRINYGYTF
few	TRBV30	TRBJ2-1	TRBD1	TGTGCCCCGGATGTAGGGTCAGGGGGCGGGGATGAGCAGTTCTTC	CAPDVGSGGGDEQFF
NA	TRBV11-2	TRBJ1-2	TRBD1	TGTGCCAGCAGCTTAACGATCGGGACAGTTTTTAGCTACACCTTC	CASSLTIGTVFSYTF
once	TRBV5-8	TRBJ2-7	NA	TGTGCCAGCAGCTTGATGTACGGTAGCTCCTACGAGCAGTACTTC	CASSLMYGSSYEQYF
NA	TRBV4-3	TRBJ1-1	NA	TGCGCCAGCAGCCAAGATCAGAGAGGCACTGAAGCTTTCTTT	CASSQDQRGTEAFF
NA	TRBV7-9	TRBJ1-1	NA	TGTGCCAGCAGCCACAGGGTTCGTGAAGCTTTCTTT	CASSHRVREAFF
NA	TRBV10-2	TRBJ1-2	NA	TGCGCCAGAGGGGGGGATAATGGTCGCTACACCTTC	CARGGDNGRYTF
NA	TRBV7-9	TRBJ1-1	NA	TGTGCCAGCAGCTTAGTGGGGGGGAACTGGGAAGCTTTCTTT	CASSLVGGNWEAFF